This record looks at one TCR beta chain sequence and its context. No cognate antigen has been identified for it. No qualities accompany the bases; no much larger clone lies one base away. V loses 4 bases of germline sequence and J loses 0 bases, and the interval between the two ends is 15 bases. Sequences SGDLS (CDR1) and YYNGEE (CDR2) are obtained from the germline V gene. CDR3 length: 16 amino acids, cysteine to phenylalanine. This entry keeps only the CDR3 DNA: 48 bases, framed from base 1. The library came from 5' RACE. Data came from a NextSeq 500. To correct for sequencing error and PCR bias, the TCR library protocol tagged individual cDNA molecules with unique molecular identifiers. Both TCR alpha and beta chains were sequenced, and tight co-correlation was observed between alpha and beta sequence abundances in each sample. The original methods were these. Decombinator V4 was used to annotate TCR sequences for V gene, J gene and CDR3. Expanded TCRs were defined as changing significantly between any two time points under a Poisson model with p below 0.0001. TCR abundances were normalised to the total number of TCRs sequenced per sample and expressed as counts per million. MAIT TCRs were defined by TRAV1-2 paired with TRAJ12, TRAJ20 or TRAJ33, and iNKT TCRs by TRAV10 paired with TRAJ18. A search of VDJdb, accessed on 1 November 2021, was run for TCRs annotated to CMV, EBV and SARS-CoV-2, with TCRs annotated for multiple antigens excluded. The public reads were run again by TCRdb, first through fastp at Q25 and then through MiXCR, and only productive beta chains were kept. Rows with a matching CDR3 protein are joined into one entry that keeps the most common DNA and genes. The authors' filters were not applied to this entry. For this sample the table gives 55,000 to 75,000 distinct CDR3 sequences, of which over 9% were detected only once. The leading ten clones occupy about 1.7% of the sample.

A case-control design nested within a healthcare worker cohort in London, UK, was used, with weekly nasopharyngeal swab PCR tests and blood sampling performed. Healthcare workers were recruited between 23 and 31 March 2020, during the week of the UK lockdown, and were followed weekly for up to roughly 15 weeks. The record originates from a study of early T cells in non-severe SARS-CoV-2 infection (dated by TCRdb to the early 2020s). About the full investigation: Because TCR sequencing was done on bulk RNA from unsorted whole blood, the alpha and beta chains could not be paired. Results the study describes overall, beyond this receptor: VDJdb matching was skewed toward anti-spike CD8 responses, so virus-specific expansions were likely underestimated and private and CD4 specificities were missed.

In this chain, TRBV9 is recombined with TRBJ2-3; the D gene is perhaps TRBD2, from 6 matching bases. The sample comprised whole blood. The source is an adult who was a healthcare worker with PCR-confirmed SARS-CoV-2 infection or an uninfected control (not recorded which). CDR3 sequence: CASSSRLGGSTDTQYF. At the DNA level, the sequence is TGTGCCAGCAGCTCCCGACTGGGGGGAAGCACAGATACGCAGTATTTT.